Listed here are 32 T cell receptor beta chains from one sample, sequenced in a study of T cell responses to AZD1222 COVID-19 vaccine (dated by TCRdb to the early 2020s). Library prep was done by the immunoSEQ multiplex PCR assay. TCRdb carries this immuneACCESS record with in-frame sequences only. Its versions omit some clonotypes, under half of them owing to an unresolved V gene in the studies checked, with the rest unexplained. For this sample the table gives 80,000 to 100,000 clones, of which 70% to 90% were detected only once. Roughly 14% of the sample is held by the ten biggest clonotypes. The sample's time point label, decoded: baseline before first vaccination. Sequenced material: peripheral blood, taken on day 0 of AZD1222 vaccination. Receptor source: an adult in good health.

CDR3 amino acids: CASSAGPGQGAYEQYF. The CDR3 DNA reads as TGCGCCAGCAGCGCTGGCCCGGGACAGGGGGCCTACGAGCAGTACTTC. The V and J genes are TRBV5-1 and TRBJ2-7; 11 bases agree with TRBD1. Germline CDR1 SGHRS, CDR2 YFSETQ. Trimming took 4 bases from V and 2 from J; bases not matched to a gene: 8. The CDR3 spans 16 residues.

The rearrangement links TRBV3-1 (or the pseudogene TRBV3-2) to TRBJ1-1; 7 nucleotides line up with TRBD1. This CDR3 comprises 15 residues. The V gene's germline CDR1 is LGHDT and CDR2 YNNKEL (reference sequence). Unmatched junction bases numbered 7, after V lost 1 base and J lost 5 bases. The CDR3 DNA follows: TGTGCCAGCAGCCAAGTTGGAACAGGGGAGACTGAAGCTTTCTTT. Its protein is CASSQVGTGETEAFF.

This clone was seen a single time. The chain combines TRBV21-1 with TRBJ2-1; the table gives TRBD2 as D, unverified against the DNA. TRBV21-1 is a known pseudogene. CDR3 length: 17 amino acids. The CDR3: CASSKARTSGGDNEQFF. The CDR3, as DNA: TGTGCCAGCAGCAAAGCTCGGACTAGCGGGGGGGACAATGAGCAGTTCTTC.

V and J are TRBV10-3 and TRBJ2-1; TRBD2 matches at 14 bases. With 9 bases clipped from V and 5 bases from J, the junction kept 12 bases outside the gene matches. The germline gives CDR1 ENHRY, CDR2 SYGVKD. The CDR3 totals 17 residues. The CDR3 protein is CAIRGLAGAQGHNEQFF. The DNA for the CDR3 is TGTGCCATTAGGGGACTAGCGGGGGCTCAGGGTCACAATGAGCAGTTCTTC.

The chain employs TRBV29-1 and TRBJ1-2; D is possibly TRBD1 (5 bases). V was shortened by 4 bases and J by 5 bases, with 8 bases between the two germline ends. Germline V CDR1 and CDR2: SQVTM, ANQGSEA. This CDR3 comprises 11 residues. CDR3 coding DNA: TGCAGCGTTGGGGGGGGATATGGCTACACCTTC. It encodes CSVGGGYGYTF.

The rearrangement links TRBV7-8 to TRBJ2-1; TRBD1 is a possible D gene (6 bases). Trimming took off 10 bases at V and 4 bases at J, with 14 bases between the two ends. Germline V gives CDR1 SGHVS, CDR2 FQNEAQ. This CDR3 spans 13 amino acids. The CDR3 loop reads CATRQGQYNEQFF. DNA of the CDR3: TGTGCCACCCGGCAGGGGCAATACAATGAGCAGTTCTTC.

The rearrangement links TRBV18 to TRBJ2-1; TRBD1 aligns across 9 bases. CDR1 is KGHSH and CDR2 is LQKENI in the germline V gene. Trimming removed 2 bases from V and 8 bases from J; junction bases left unmatched: 13. This CDR3 region has 17 residues. This CDR3 is CASSPNNKGTGTHEQFF. The CDR3 bases are TGTGCCAGCTCACCAAATAACAAGGGGACAGGGACCCATGAGCAGTTCTTC.

The V and J genes are TRBV9 and TRBJ2-7; the D gene could be TRBD1 or TRBD2 (6 bases each). V was cut by 3 bases and J by 2 bases, with 15 bases left in between. CDR1 and CDR2 from the germline V gene are SGDLS and YYNGEE. CDR3 length: 15 amino acids. The CDR3 sequence: CASSALPGAPYEQYF. The CDR3 coding sequence is TGTGCCAGCAGCGCCCTCCCGGGGGCCCCCTACGAGCAGTACTTC.

The chain is built from TRBV5-1 and TRBJ2-1, with TRBD2 as a possible D gene (6 bases). The CDR3 consists of 19 residues. V was pared by 2 bases and J by 6 bases, with 27 bases between. Germline CDR1 and CDR2: SGHRS and YFSETQ. The CDR3 spells CASSLINPFSGVGGNEQFF. The DNA for the CDR3 is TGCGCCAGCAGCTTAATCAATCCGTTCTCGGGGGTAGGAGGCAATGAGCAGTTCTTC. The whole variable domain, remainder taken from reference TRBV5-1 and TRBJ2-1, is KAGVTQTPRYLIKTRGQQVTLSCSPISGHRSVSWYQQTPGQGLQFLFEYFSETQRNKGNFPGRFSGRQFSNSRSEMNVSTLELGDSALYLCASSLINPFSGVGGNEQFFGPGTRLTVL.

The chain couples TRBV3-1 (or the pseudogene TRBV3-2) to TRBJ1-2; 9 bases are a match to TRBD1. Unmatched junction bases numbered 9, after V lost 2 bases and J lost 5 bases. The germline V gene encodes CDR1 LGHDT and CDR2 YNNKEL (reference sequence). The CDR3 totals 16 residues. The CDR3 coding sequence is TGTGCCAGCAGCCAAATACCGGGACAGGGAGGATATGGCTACACCTTC. It codes for CASSQIPGQGGYGYTF.

This clone appeared a few times. V usage is TRBV19 and J usage is TRBJ2-7, with 8 bases identical to TRBD1. CDR3 length equals 16 residues. Germline trimming cut 6 bases from V and 2 bases from J; bases unmatched to any gene: 12. CDR1 is LNHDA and CDR2 is SQIVND in the germline V gene (reference sequence). The CDR3 DNA follows: TGTGCCAGTAGGAGGACAGGGACTTCAATGACCTACGAGCAGTACTTC. Protein sequence: CASRRTGTSMTYEQYF.

The V gene is TRBV6-2 or TRBV6-3, the J gene TRBJ2-1, with 9 bases aligning to TRBD2. Germline lookup yields CDR1 MNHEY and CDR2 SVGEGT. The CDR3 spans 16 residues. After removal of 6 bases from V and 5 bases from J, the junction contained 11 bases not matched to a gene. The CDR3: CASSPVSGGPHNEQFF. For the CDR3, the DNA is TGTGCCAGCAGCCCCGTGAGCGGGGGGCCACACAATGAGCAGTTCTTC.

The chain links TRBV2 to TRBJ2-2; D is undetermined. Germline CDR1 is SNHLY and CDR2 is FYNNEI. The CDR3 runs to 15 residues. Trimming took 3 bases from V and 4 from J, leaving 12 bases between them. The CDR3 sequence is CASSDGSVSTGELFF. The CDR3, as DNA: TGTGCCAGCAGTGATGGCAGCGTAAGCACCGGGGAGCTGTTTTTT.

This chain links TRBV15 with TRBJ1-2; D perhaps matches TRBD1 (5 bases). The CDR3 runs 16 residues. V lost 8 bases to trimming and J lost 2 bases, with 21 bases between them. The germline gives CDR1 LNHNV, CDR2 YYDKDF (reference sequence). CDR3 region: CATPRLGQRPNYGYTF. CDR3 nucleotide sequence: TGTGCCACCCCTAGGCTGGGGCAGCGCCCCAACTATGGCTACACCTTC.

The chain combines TRBV11-3 with TRBJ2-3, with D possibly being TRBD2 (5 bases). This CDR3 has 13 residues. The germline V gene has CDR1 SGHNT and CDR2 YENEEA. V shed 5 bases and J shed 6 bases, with 12 bases lying between them. Here the CDR3 DNA reads TGTGCCAGCAGCGGAGACCCGGGGGATACGCAGTATTTT. Translation: CASSGDPGDTQYF.

This chain joins TRBV28 and TRBJ2-5; tentative D call: TRBD1 (6 bases). Trimming pared 11 bases from V and 5 bases from J, leaving 21 bases between. The CDR3 totals 14 residues. CDR1 MDHEN and CDR2 SYDVKM come from the germline V gene. CDR3 in amino acids: CALGARLGRETQYF. For the CDR3, the DNA is TGTGCCTTGGGGGCCAGGCTGGGTCGGGAGACCCAGTACTTC.

V gene TRBV7-2 combines with J gene TRBJ1-2, with 7 nucleotides matching TRBD1. The CDR3 is 15 residues long. Germline-derived CDR1 and CDR2 are SGHTA and FQGNSA. The junction had 10 bases not matched to a gene; V was cut back by 4 bases and J by 5 bases. Here the CDR3 DNA reads TGTGCCAGCAGCTCGTCCGGGACAGACCCTTATGGCTACACCTTC. Translation gives CASSSSGTDPYGYTF.

The J gene is TRBJ1-2, the V gene TRBV4-3, with D tentatively TRBD1 (5 bases). The CDR3 covers 14 residues. The germline V and J ends were trimmed by 0 bases and 10 bases, with 15 bases remaining between them. CDR1 is LGHNA, CDR2 YSLEER, per germline. The CDR3 DNA sequence: TGCGCCAGCAGCCAAGATCTAGGGGCGCGGGACTACACCTTC. Its translation is CASSQDLGARDYTF.

The rearrangement links TRBV18 to TRBJ1-1; a possible D gene is TRBD1 (5 bases). CDR3 size: 15 residues. The V end lost 3 bases, the J end lost 0 bases, and 11 bases lay between the germline ends. Germline lookup yields CDR1 KGHSH and CDR2 LQKENI. The DNA for the CDR3 is TGTGCCAGCTCACCGACGAGGGACGTGAACACTGAAGCTTTCTTT. Translating gives CASSPTRDVNTEAFF.

Only one count was recorded for this clone. The CDR3 region has the DNA TGTGCCAGCAGCTCGACTAGCCAAAATTACTACGAGCAGTACTTC. This translates into CASSSTSQNYYEQYF. The V and J genes are TRBV13 and TRBJ2-7; TRBD2 matches 7 bases. The CDR3 extends over 15 amino acids. The trim removed 4 bases at V and 3 bases at J, leaving 9 bases unmatched. Germline V gives CDR1 PRHDT, CDR2 FYEKMQ (reference sequence).

This clone was seen just once. V gene TRBV7-2 combines with J gene TRBJ1-5, with D maybe TRBD1 (5 bases). In germline, CDR1 is SGHTA, CDR2 FQGNSA. The CDR3 covers 14 residues. V lost 3 bases, J lost 6 bases, and 12 bases lay in between. CDR3 in DNA: TGTGCCAGCAGCTTTGATAGGGACGTTCAGCCCCAGCATTTT. This gives the protein CASSFDRDVQPQHF.

The rearrangement uses TRBV6-5 and TRBJ2-3, with 8 bases matching TRBD2. The length of the CDR3 is 13 residues. Germline loops: CDR1 MNHEY, CDR2 SVGAGI. V lost 11 bases and J lost 4; bases outside the gene matches: 8. The CDR3 DNA follows: TGTGCCGTACGCGGGGGGTTGTCAGATACGCAGTATTTT. It encodes CAVRGGLSDTQYF.

The genes are TRBV28 and TRBJ1-6, with 7 bases matching TRBD1. V lost 2 bases and J lost 6; bases outside the gene matches: 7. In germline, CDR1 is MDHEN, CDR2 SYDVKM. The CDR3 runs 16 residues. The CDR3 DNA sequence: TGTGCCAGCAGTTTAGGTACAGGGGTAATTAATTCACCCCTCCACTTT. It yields the protein CASSLGTGVINSPLHF.

The J gene is TRBJ1-4, the V gene TRBV18; 7 bases match TRBD1. Germline V lookup: CDR1 KGHSH, CDR2 LQKENI. V trimming: 2 bases; J trimming: 8 bases; junction bases outside the gene matches: 8. The CDR3 contains 15 residues. The CDR3 DNA reads as TGTGCCAGCTCACCAGATCCAGGGGGAGGAGAAAAACTGTTTTTT. It yields the protein CASSPDPGGGEKLFF.

This rearrangement joins TRBV5-4 to TRBJ2-3, with a possible D match to TRBD2 (7 bases). CDR1 and CDR2 from the germline V gene are SGHNT and YYREEE (reference sequence). The germline V and J ends were trimmed by 4 bases and 5 bases, with 14 bases remaining between them. There are 14 residues in the CDR3. The DNA for the CDR3 is TGTGCCAGCAGCGCGGGGGCCGCGCGAGATACGCAGTATTTT. It translates to CASSAGAARDTQYF.

J is TRBJ1-1 and V is TRBV5-4; D is possibly TRBD1 (5 bases). The length of the CDR3 is 15 residues. Deletions cut 4 bases from V and 4 bases from J, with 17 bases between. Per the germline V gene, CDR1 is SGHNT and CDR2 is YYREEE (reference sequence). In DNA, the CDR3 is TGTGCCAGCAGCCCAAGGCAAACGGGGGGCACTGAAGCTTTCTTT. It codes for CASSPRQTGGTEAFF.

This chain joins TRBV28 and TRBJ1-2; TRBD1 agrees at 9 bases. V lost 5 bases to trimming and J lost 0 bases; unmatched junction nucleotides: 4. Germline V CDR1 and CDR2: MDHEN, SYDVKM. This CDR3 spans 15 amino acids. The CDR3 DNA reads TGTGCCAGCAGTATTGGGACAGGGTCTAACTATGGCTACACCTTC. It specifies CASSIGTGSNYGYTF.

For the CDR3, the DNA is TGCGCCAGCAGCTTGGGACTAATTAATGAAAAACTGTTTTTT. Translation: CASSLGLINEKLFF. This chain uses TRBV5-1 with TRBJ1-4, with no clear D. Germline assignment: CDR1 SGHRS and CDR2 YFSETQ. The V end was cut by 0 bases, the J end by 4 bases, with 7 bases between. The CDR3 is made up of 14 amino acids.

The J gene is TRBJ1-6, the V gene TRBV5-1, with D maybe TRBD1 (5 bases). V lost 2 bases, J lost 8 bases, and 11 bases lay in between. The CDR3 spans 14 residues. Germline V gene sequence: CDR1 SGHRS, CDR2 YFSETQ. CDR3 bases: TGCGCCAGCAGCTTTCAGGGTGTCGATTCACCCCTCCACTTT. This encodes CASSFQGVDSPLHF. Full variable domain (rest looked up from reference TRBV5-1 and TRBJ1-6): KAGVTQTPRYLIKTRGQQVTLSCSPISGHRSVSWYQQTPGQGLQFLFEYFSETQRNKGNFPGRFSGRQFSNSRSEMNVSTLELGDSALYLCASSFQGVDSPLHFGNGTRLTVT.

The genes are TRBV5-5 and TRBJ1-5, with no clear D. With 0 bases removed from V and 1 base from J, the gap between germline ends came to 5 bases. Germline CDR1 is SGHKS and CDR2 is YYEKEE (reference sequence). The CDR3 is 14 residues long. CDR3 in DNA: TGTGCCAGCAGCTTGGGGCTGAGCAATCAGCCCCAGCATTTT. This encodes CASSLGLSNQPQHF.

This chain uses TRBV5-8 with TRBJ1-3, with a tentative D call TRBD1 (5 bases). Trimming took off 7 bases at V and 8 bases at J, with 10 bases between the two ends. The germline V gene encodes CDR1 SGHTS and CDR2 YDEGEE. This CDR3 is 11 amino acids long. CDR3 in amino acids: CASSWGDTIYF. As DNA, the CDR3 is TGTGCCAGCTCGTGGGGGGACACCATATATTTT.

This clone was detected once. The chain employs TRBV27 and TRBJ2-3; 7 nucleotides match TRBD1. The CDR3 length is 16 residues. Looked up from germline, CDR1 is MNHEY and CDR2 is SMNVEV (reference sequence). V was pared by 6 bases and J by 2 bases, with 11 bases of the junction left unmatched. This CDR3 reads CASRFTWDSATDTQYF. The CDR3 DNA sequence: TGTGCCAGCAGATTCACCTGGGACAGCGCCACAGATACGCAGTATTTT.